This T cell receptor (beta chain) was captured in a study of shared clonotypes between healthy human individuals. Study observations and caveats: Genetic and exposure-history diversity was limited by the small donor number.

Clones were sequenced by immunoSEQ multiplex PCR, and TCRdb holds only the in-frame ones, with some missing. This sample carries about 2,100,000 clones, just over 90% of them seen once, and the ten largest clones take about 1.5%. On this clone itself: The antigen remains unidentified.

Germline lookup yields CDR1 SGDLS and CDR2 YYNGEE. CDR3 length equals 15 residues. The V and J ends lost 6 bases and 1 base respectively, with 16 bases between them. Terminally differentiated effector memory CD45RA+ cells were left out of the naive CD8 fraction, which was CD45RO-negative and positively selected for CCR7. The receptor's source is a man between 18 and 29 years old in good health. Some clones in this sample may be carry-over from other donors' samples. The chain has TRBV9 and TRBJ2-5, with a tentative D call TRBD1 (5 bases). Sequenced input: naive CD8+ T cells from PBMCs. CDR3 sequence (DNA): TGTGCCAGCACCGAATCTGGGGCCCGCCAAGAGACCCAGTACTTC. Translation: CASTESGARQETQYF.